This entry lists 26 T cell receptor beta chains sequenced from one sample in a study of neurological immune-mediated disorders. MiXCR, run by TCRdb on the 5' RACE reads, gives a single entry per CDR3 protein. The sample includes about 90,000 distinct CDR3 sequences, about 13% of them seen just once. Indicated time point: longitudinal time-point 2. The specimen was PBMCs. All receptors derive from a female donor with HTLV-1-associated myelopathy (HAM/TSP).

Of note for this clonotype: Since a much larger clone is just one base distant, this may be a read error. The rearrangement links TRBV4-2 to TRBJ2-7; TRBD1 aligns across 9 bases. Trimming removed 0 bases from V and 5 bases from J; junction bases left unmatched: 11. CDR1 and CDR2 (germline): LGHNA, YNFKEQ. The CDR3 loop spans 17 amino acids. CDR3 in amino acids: CASSQEVPGTGIDEQYF. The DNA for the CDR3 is TGTGCCAGCAGCCAAGAGGTACCGGGGACAGGGATCGACGAGCAGTACTTC.

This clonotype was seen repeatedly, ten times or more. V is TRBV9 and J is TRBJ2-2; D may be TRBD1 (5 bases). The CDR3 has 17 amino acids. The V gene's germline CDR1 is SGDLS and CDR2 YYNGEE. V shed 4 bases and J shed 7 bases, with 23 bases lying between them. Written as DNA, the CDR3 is TGTGCCAGCAGCCACTACAAAGGCGAAGGGGTTCTCGGGGAGCTGTTTTTT. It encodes CASSHYKGEGVLGELFF.

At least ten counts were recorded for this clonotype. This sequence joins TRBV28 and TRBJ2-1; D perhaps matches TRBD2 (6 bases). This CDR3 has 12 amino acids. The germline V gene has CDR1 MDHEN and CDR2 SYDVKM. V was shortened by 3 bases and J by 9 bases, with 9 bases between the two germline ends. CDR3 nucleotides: TGTGCCAGCAGTTTCTCGGGGGTTGAGCAGTTCTTC. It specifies CASSFSGVEQFF.

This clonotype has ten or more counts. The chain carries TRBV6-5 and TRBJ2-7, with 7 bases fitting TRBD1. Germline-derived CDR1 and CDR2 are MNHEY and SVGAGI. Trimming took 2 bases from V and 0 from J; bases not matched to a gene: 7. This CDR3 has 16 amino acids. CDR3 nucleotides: TGTGCCAGCAGTTACAAGGGACAGTTTAGCTCCTACGAGCAGTACTTC. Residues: CASSYKGQFSSYEQYF.

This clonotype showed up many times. CDR3 nucleotide sequence: TGTGCCAGCAGCGTTCCGCAGGGGACCTACGAGCAGTACTTC. Protein: CASSVPQGTYEQYF. This rearrangement joins TRBV9 to TRBJ2-7, with D perhaps matching TRBD1 (6 bases). V dropped 2 bases and J dropped 2 bases, with 11 bases sitting between them. The CDR3 is 14 residues long. Germline V gene sequence: CDR1 SGDLS, CDR2 YYNGEE.

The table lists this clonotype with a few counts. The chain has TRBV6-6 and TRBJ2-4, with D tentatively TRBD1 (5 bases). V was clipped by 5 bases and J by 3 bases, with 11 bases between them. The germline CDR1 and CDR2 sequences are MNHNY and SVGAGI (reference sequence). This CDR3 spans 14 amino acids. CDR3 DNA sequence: TGTGCCAGCAGTATCGACAGTGGCAAAAACATTCAGTACTTC. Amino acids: CASSIDSGKNIQYF.

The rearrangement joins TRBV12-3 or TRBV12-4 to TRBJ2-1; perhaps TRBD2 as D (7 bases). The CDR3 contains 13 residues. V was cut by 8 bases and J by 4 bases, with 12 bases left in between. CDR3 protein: CASVRGRYNEQFF. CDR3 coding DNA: TGTGCCAGCGTGCGGGGGCGATACAATGAGCAGTTCTTC.

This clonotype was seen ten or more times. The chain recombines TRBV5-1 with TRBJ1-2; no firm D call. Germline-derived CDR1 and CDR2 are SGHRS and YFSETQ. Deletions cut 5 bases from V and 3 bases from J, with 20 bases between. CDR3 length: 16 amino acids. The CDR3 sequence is CASRPTQQLEYYGYTF. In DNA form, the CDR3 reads TGCGCCAGCAGACCGACACAGCAACTAGAATACTATGGCTACACCTTC.

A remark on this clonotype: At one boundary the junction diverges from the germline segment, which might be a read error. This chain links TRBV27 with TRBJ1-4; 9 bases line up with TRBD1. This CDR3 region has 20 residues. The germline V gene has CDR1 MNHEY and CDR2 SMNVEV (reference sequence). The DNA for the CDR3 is TGTTCCAGCAGTGACGCCCAGGAGGGGACAGGGCGAAGAGTGAATGAAAAACTGTTTTTT. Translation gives CSSSDAQEGTGRRVNEKLFF.

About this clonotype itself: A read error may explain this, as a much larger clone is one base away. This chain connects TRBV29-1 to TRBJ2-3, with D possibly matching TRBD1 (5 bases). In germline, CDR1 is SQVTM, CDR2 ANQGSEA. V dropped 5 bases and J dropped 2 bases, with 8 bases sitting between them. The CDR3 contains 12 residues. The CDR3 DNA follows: TGCAGCGTTTTACAGGACACAGATACGCAGTATTTT. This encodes CSVLQDTDTQYF.

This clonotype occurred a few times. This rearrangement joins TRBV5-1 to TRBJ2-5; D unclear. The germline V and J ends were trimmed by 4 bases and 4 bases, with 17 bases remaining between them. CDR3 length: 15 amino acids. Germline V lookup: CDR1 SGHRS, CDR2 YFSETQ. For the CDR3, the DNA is TGCGCCAGCAGCCTTTGGGGTTCTGTAGTAGAGACCCAGTACTTC. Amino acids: CASSLWGSVVETQYF.

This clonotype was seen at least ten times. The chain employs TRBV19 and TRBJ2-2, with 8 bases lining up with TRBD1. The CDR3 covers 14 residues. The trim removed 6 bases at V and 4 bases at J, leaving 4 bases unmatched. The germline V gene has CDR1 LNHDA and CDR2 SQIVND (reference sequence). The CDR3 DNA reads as TGTGCCAGTAGACGGACAGGGTTCACCGGGGAGCTGTTTTTT. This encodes CASRRTGFTGELFF.

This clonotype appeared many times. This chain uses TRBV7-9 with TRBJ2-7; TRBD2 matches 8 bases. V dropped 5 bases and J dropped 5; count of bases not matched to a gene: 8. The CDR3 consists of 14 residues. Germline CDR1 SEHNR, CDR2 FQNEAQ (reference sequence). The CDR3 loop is CASSPGRGIHEQYF. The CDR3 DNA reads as TGTGCCAGCAGCCCCGGGAGGGGGATTCACGAGCAGTACTTC.

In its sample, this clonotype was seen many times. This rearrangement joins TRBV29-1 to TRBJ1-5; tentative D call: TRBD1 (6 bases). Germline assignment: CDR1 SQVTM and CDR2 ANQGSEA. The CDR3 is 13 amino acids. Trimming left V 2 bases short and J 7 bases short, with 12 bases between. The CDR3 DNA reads TGCAGCGTTGAACCGGGGGGCGGGCAGCCCCAGCATTTT. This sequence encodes CSVEPGGGQPQHF. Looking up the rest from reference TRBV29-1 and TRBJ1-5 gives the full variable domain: SAVISQKPSRDICQRGTSLTIQCQVDSQVTMMFWYRQQPGQSLTLIATANQGSEATYESGFVIDKFPISRPNLTFSTLTVSNMSPEDSSIYLCSVEPGGGQPQHFGDGTRLSIL.

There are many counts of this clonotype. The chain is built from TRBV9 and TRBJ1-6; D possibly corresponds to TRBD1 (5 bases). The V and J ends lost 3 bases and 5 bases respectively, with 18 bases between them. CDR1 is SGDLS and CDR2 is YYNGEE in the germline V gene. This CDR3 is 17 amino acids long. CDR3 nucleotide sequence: TGTGCCAGCAGCGCCTCACACACCGGGACGCATAATTCACCCCTCCACTTT. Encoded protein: CASSASHTGTHNSPLHF.

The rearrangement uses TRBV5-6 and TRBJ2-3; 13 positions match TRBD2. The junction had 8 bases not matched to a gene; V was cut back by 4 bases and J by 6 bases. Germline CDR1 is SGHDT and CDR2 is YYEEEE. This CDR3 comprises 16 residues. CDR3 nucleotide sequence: TGTGCCAGCAGCCGCATGACTAGCGGGGGGTTCGATACGCAGTATTTT. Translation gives CASSRMTSGGFDTQYF.

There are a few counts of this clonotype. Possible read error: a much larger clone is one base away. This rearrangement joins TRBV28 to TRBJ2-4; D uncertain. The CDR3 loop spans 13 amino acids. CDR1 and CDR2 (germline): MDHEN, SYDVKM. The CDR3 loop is CVSSSGYGNIQYF. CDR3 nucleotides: TGTGTCAGCAGTTCTGGTTACGGAAACATTCAGTACTTC.

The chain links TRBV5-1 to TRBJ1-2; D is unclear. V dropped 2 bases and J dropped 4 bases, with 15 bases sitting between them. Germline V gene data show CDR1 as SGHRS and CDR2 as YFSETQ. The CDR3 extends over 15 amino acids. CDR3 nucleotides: TGCGCCAGCAGCTTTGAACCGTCCGGGTCCTATGGCTACACCTTC. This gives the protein CASSFEPSGSYGYTF.

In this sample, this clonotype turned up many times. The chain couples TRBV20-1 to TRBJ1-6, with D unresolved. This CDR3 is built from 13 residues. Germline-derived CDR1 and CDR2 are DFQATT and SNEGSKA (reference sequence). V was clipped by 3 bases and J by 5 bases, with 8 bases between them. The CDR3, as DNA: TGCAGTGCTAGTTTGGATAATAATTCACCCCTCCACTTT. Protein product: CSASLDNNSPLHF.

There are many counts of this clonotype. Written as DNA, the CDR3 is TGCGCCAGCAGCTTGCAGACAGGGTACGAGCAGTACTTC. Translating it yields CASSLQTGYEQYF. The genes are TRBV5-1 and TRBJ2-7; 7 nucleotides align to TRBD1. Per germline, CDR1 SGHRS and CDR2 YFSETQ. The CDR3 spans 13 residues. V shed 1 base, J shed 4 bases, and the junction held 2 bases outside the gene matches.

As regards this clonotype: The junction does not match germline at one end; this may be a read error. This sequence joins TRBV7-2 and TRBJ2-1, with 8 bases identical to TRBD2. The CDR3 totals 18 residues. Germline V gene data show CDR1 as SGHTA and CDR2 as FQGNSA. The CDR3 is CASSSRASTNGGEYEQLF. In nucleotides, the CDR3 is TGTGCCAGCAGCTCACGAGCGTCGACTAACGGGGGGGAGTATGAGCAGTTATTC.

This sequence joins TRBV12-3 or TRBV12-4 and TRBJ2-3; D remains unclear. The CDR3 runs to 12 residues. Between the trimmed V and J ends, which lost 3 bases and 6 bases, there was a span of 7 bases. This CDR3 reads CASSFLPDTQYF. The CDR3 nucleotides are TGTGCCAGCAGTTTTCTACCGGATACGCAGTATTTT.

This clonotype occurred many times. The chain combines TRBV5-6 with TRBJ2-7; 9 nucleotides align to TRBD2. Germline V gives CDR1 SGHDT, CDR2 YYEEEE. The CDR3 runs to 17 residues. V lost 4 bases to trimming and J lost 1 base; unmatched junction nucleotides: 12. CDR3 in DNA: TGTGCCAGCAGCACCGCTCTAGCGGGGACCAGATCCTACGAGCAGTACTTC. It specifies CASSTALAGTRSYEQYF.

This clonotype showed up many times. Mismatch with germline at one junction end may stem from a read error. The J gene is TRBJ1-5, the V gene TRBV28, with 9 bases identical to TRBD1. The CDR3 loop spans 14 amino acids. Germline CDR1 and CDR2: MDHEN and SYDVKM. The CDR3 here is CVSSLGQGGQPQHF. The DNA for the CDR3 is TGTGTCAGCAGTTTGGGACAGGGTGGGCAGCCCCAGCATTTT. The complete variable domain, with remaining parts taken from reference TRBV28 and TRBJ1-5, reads DVKVTQSSRYLVKRTGEKVFLECVQDMDHENMFWYRQDPGLGLRLIYFSYDVKMKEKGDIPEGYSVSREKKERFSLILESASTNQTSMYLCVSSLGQGGQPQHFGDGTRLSIL.

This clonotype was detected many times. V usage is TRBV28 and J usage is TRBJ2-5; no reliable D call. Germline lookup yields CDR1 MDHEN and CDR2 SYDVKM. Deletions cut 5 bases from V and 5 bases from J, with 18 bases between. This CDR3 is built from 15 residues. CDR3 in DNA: TGTGCCAGCAGTCCCTACTTCGGGTTCGTGGAGACCCAGTACTTC. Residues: CASSPYFGFVETQYF.

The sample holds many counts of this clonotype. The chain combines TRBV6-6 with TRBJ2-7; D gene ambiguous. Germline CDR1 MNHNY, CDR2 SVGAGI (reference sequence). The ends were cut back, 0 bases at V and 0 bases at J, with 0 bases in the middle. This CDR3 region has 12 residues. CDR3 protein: CASSYSSYEQYF. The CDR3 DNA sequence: TGTGCCAGCAGTTACTCCTCCTACGAGCAGTACTTC.